The 20 T cell receptor beta chains given below trace back to one sample, sequenced in a study of T-cell reconstitution after alpha-beta-depleted transplantation in children (dated by TCRdb to about 2016). Receptor amplification or capture employed PCR. The listed sequencing device is Illumina HiSeq 2500. TCR library preparation used molecular barcoding, with unique molecular identifiers applied to normalize quantification of the TCRbeta repertoire. Starting from the raw public reads, TCRdb applied fastp trimming at Q25, assembled clones with MiXCR and retained in-frame beta chains. Entries that share a CDR3 protein sequence are merged under the most common genes and DNA. This sample holds some 500,000 distinct CDR3 sequences; approximately 29% were observed only once. Of the sample, 2% to 2.5% is held by the ten largest clones. The sequenced sample was PBMCs from the stem cell graft donor, obtained from the stem cell graft. The source of these receptors is a human donor who donated a stem cell graft to a child with aplastic anemia.

This rearrangement joins TRBV20-1 to TRBJ1-1; 9 nucleotides match TRBD1. The V gene end was trimmed by 4 bases and the J gene end by 11 bases; junction bases not matched to a gene: 8. The CDR3 is 12 residues long. Germline V gene sequence: CDR1 DFQATT, CDR2 SNEGSKA (reference sequence). The CDR3 nucleotides read TGCAGTGCTACCGGGACAGGGTTTGAGGCTTTCTTT. Translated, it gives CSATGTGFEAFF.

The table lists this clonotype with a few counts. V usage is TRBV5-4 and J usage is TRBJ2-5, with TRBD2 as a possible D gene (6 bases). The V end was cut by 4 bases, the J end by 4 bases, with 14 bases between. The CDR3 has 14 amino acids. Germline V gene data show CDR1 as SGHNT and CDR2 as YYREEE (reference sequence). The CDR3 reads CASSRERDRETQYF. The CDR3 DNA sequence: TGTGCCAGCAGCCGGGAGAGGGACCGAGAGACCCAGTACTTC.

V is TRBV29-1 and J is TRBJ1-1; D is unclear. Germline CDR1 is SQVTM and CDR2 is ANQGSEA. The CDR3 runs 13 residues. Trimming took 6 bases from V and 1 from J, leaving 12 bases between them. DNA for the CDR3: TGCAGCGTGCGGCAAGGGTCGAACACTGAAGCTTTCTTT. Amino acid sequence: CSVRQGSNTEAFF.

The V call is TRBV5-1, the J call TRBJ1-1; 10 bases match TRBD1. J gave up 6 bases and V 0 bases, and 2 bases lay outside the gene matches. The germline V gene has CDR1 SGHRS and CDR2 YFSETQ. The CDR3 is made up of 14 amino acids. CDR3 DNA sequence: TGCGCCAGCAGCTTGGGACAGGGGGCTGCTGAAGCTTTCTTT. Protein sequence: CASSLGQGAAEAFF.

The table lists this clonotype with a few counts. The J gene is TRBJ1-2, the V gene TRBV6-2 or TRBV6-3, with a tentative D call TRBD1 (6 bases). Germline V gives CDR1 MNHEY, CDR2 SVGEGT. The germline V and J ends were trimmed by 5 bases and 3 bases, with 19 bases remaining between them. The CDR3 is 16 residues long. The CDR3: CASSGDGQRVYYGYTF. CDR3 nucleotides: TGTGCCAGCAGTGGGGACGGACAGAGAGTTTACTATGGCTACACCTTC.

In this sample, this clonotype turned up a few times. The CDR3 region is CASSLLRPSRGGYTF. DNA of the CDR3: TGTGCCAGCAGTTTACTGCGCCCCAGTCGTGGTGGCTACACCTTC. This chain connects TRBV12-3 or TRBV12-4 to TRBJ1-2, with D unclear. Trimming removed 2 bases at V and 7 bases at J, with 17 bases between. This CDR3 comprises 15 residues.

CDR3 nucleotides: TGTGCCAGCAGAAGCGATAAAGCGGGAGAAAGCAATGAGCAGTTCTTC. It codes for CASRSDKAGESNEQFF. The rearrangement links TRBV7-9 to TRBJ2-1, with 8 bases identical to TRBD2. Trimming at V came to 6 bases and at J to 6 bases, leaving 13 bases not matched to a gene. The CDR3 runs 16 residues. Germline CDR1 is SEHNR and CDR2 is FQNEAQ (reference sequence).

There are a few counts of this clonotype. CDR3 DNA: TGTGCCAGCAGTCCTGTAGGCCCGAACACTGAAGCTTTCTTT. The encoded protein is CASSPVGPNTEAFF. The chain is built from TRBV27 and TRBJ1-1; D gene uncertain. V lost 5 bases, J lost 1 base, and 11 bases lay in between. This CDR3 is built from 14 residues. From germline, CDR1 is MNHEY and CDR2 SMNVEV (reference sequence).

This clonotype appeared a few times. The chain employs TRBV5-1 and TRBJ2-4; 10 bases line up with TRBD2. This CDR3 region has 15 residues. Per germline, CDR1 SGHRS and CDR2 YFSETQ. Trimming took 0 bases from V and 6 from J; bases not matched to a gene: 3. In nucleotides, the CDR3 is TGCGCCAGCAGCTTGGTGGCTAGCGGGAGAAACATTCAGTACTTC. Translating gives CASSLVASGRNIQYF.

This clonotype came up a few times. The V gene is TRBV18, the J gene TRBJ1-1; D remains unclear. Trimming removed 2 bases at V and 1 base at J, with 8 bases between. CDR1 is KGHSH and CDR2 is LQKENI in the germline V gene. This CDR3 region has 14 residues. The CDR3 is CASSPSIENTEAFF. CDR3 sequence (DNA): TGTGCCAGCTCACCATCCATTGAGAACACTGAAGCTTTCTTT.

This clonotype was found a few times. The chain uses TRBV20-1 and TRBJ2-5; 11 bases agree with TRBD2. With V trimmed by 0 bases and J by 8 bases, 11 bases remained unmatched. CDR3 length: 16 amino acids. CDR1 DFQATT and CDR2 SNEGSKA come from the germline V gene (reference sequence). This chain's CDR3 is CSARDRLAGGARTQYF. The CDR3 coding sequence is TGCAGTGCTAGAGATCGGCTAGCGGGAGGAGCGCGCACCCAGTACTTC.

V gene TRBV6-1 combines with J gene TRBJ2-4; D not certain. The CDR3 has 17 amino acids. Per the germline V gene, CDR1 is MNHNS and CDR2 is SASEGT. The ends were cut back, 2 bases at V and 8 bases at J, with 22 bases in the middle. In nucleotides, the CDR3 is TGTGCCAGCAGTGAAAGGCGGCCAGGTGGGCTTATGGACATTCAGTACTTC. This encodes CASSERRPGGLMDIQYF.

The CDR3, as DNA: TGCAGTGCTAGAACTAGCGGGCAAATCGGCGAGCAGTACTTC. Translating gives CSARTSGQIGEQYF. The rearrangement links TRBV20-1 to TRBJ2-7, with TRBD2 matching over 9 bases. This CDR3 comprises 14 residues. V dropped 2 bases and J dropped 6; count of bases not matched to a gene: 8. From germline, CDR1 is DFQATT and CDR2 SNEGSKA (reference sequence).

The chain has TRBV29-1 and TRBJ2-7; D might be TRBD1 (5 bases). CDR1 and CDR2 (germline): SQVTM, ANQGSEA. The CDR3 consists of 13 residues. Trimming took off 5 bases at V and 4 bases at J, with 15 bases between the two ends. The chain's CDR3 is CSVQGPRSYEQYF. The CDR3 DNA follows: TGCAGCGTTCAGGGTCCTCGGAGTTACGAGCAGTACTTC.

The CDR3 protein is CSATTQENYGYTF. Written as DNA, the CDR3 is TGCAGTGCAACAACCCAGGAAAACTATGGCTACACCTTC. This chain uses TRBV20-1 with TRBJ1-2; D ambiguous. CDR1 and CDR2 (germline): DFQATT, SNEGSKA (reference sequence). V lost 6 bases to trimming and J lost 2 bases, with 13 bases between them. The CDR3 has 13 residues.

This chain connects TRBV20-1 to TRBJ2-7, with 12 bases lining up with TRBD2. Trimming took 6 bases from V and 3 from J; bases not matched to a gene: 12. Germline CDR1 DFQATT, CDR2 SNEGSKA (reference sequence). The CDR3 contains 16 residues. CDR3 amino acids: CSAALAGGFPNYEQYF. The DNA for the CDR3 is TGCAGTGCCGCACTAGCGGGAGGTTTCCCTAACTACGAGCAGTACTTC.

J is TRBJ1-2 and V is TRBV28, with a possible D match to TRBD1 (6 bases). The V end lost 6 bases, the J end lost 5 bases, and 22 bases lay between the germline ends. Germline values: CDR1 MDHEN, CDR2 SYDVKM. The CDR3 is 16 residues long. DNA for the CDR3: TGTGCCAGCAGCTTGATTCCTCAGGGGTATGGGTATGGCTACACCTTC. This gives the protein CASSLIPQGYGYGYTF.

The chain links TRBV24-1 to TRBJ2-1, with 14 positions matching TRBD2. Germline assignment: CDR1 KGHDR and CDR2 SFDVKD. The CDR3 is 16 amino acids. The junction had 6 bases not matched to a gene; V was cut back by 3 bases and J by 9 bases. CDR3 in DNA: TGTGCCACCAGTGATGGGACTAGCGGGAGCCGGGGTGAGCAGTTCTTC. Translation: CATSDGTSGSRGEQFF.

This clonotype was observed a handful of times. This sequence joins TRBV6-1 and TRBJ2-7; 9 nucleotides agree with TRBD1. The CDR3 is made up of 17 amino acids. Germline V gene data show CDR1 as MNHNS and CDR2 as SASEGT. Unmatched junction bases numbered 16, after V lost 8 bases and J lost 2 bases. The CDR3, as DNA: TGTGCCAGCTATCGAAGGGGTTCGGGACAGGGACCCTACGAGCAGTACTTC. Amino acid sequence: CASYRRGSGQGPYEQYF.

This clonotype was found a few times. This chain links TRBV6-5 with TRBJ1-3; no clear D gene. The CDR3 consists of 16 residues. Germline-derived CDR1 and CDR2 are MNHEY and SVGAGI. V was clipped by 4 bases and J by 0 bases, with 13 bases between them. The DNA of the CDR3 is TGTGCCAGCAGTTCGGGCGGACCACGCTCTGGAAACACCATATATTTT. Its translation: CASSSGGPRSGNTIYF.